A selection of T cell receptor beta chains follows, all from one sample in a study of T cells in Graves' hyperthyroidism and ophthalmopathy. TCRdb passed the multiplex PCR reads through MiXCR, listing each CDR3 protein once. The table lists some 370,000 distinct CDR3 sequences, about a sixth of them singletons, with more than 30% in the top ten. The sample taken for sequencing was blood. The receptors originated from a woman aged 25 to 45 with Graves' hyperthyroidism that later progressed to Graves' ophthalmopathy. Both conserved end residues are part of each CDR3. The D gene is left open where the match is weak.

v_gene	d_gene	j_gene	CDR3aa
TRBV2	NA	TRBJ1-1	CASISGLNTEAFF
TRBV24-1	TRBD1	TRBJ2-3	CATSDPGDSQRTDTQYF
TRBV28	TRBD1	TRBJ2-5	CASSLFPTGGVEETQYF
TRBV6-1	NA	TRBJ1-6	CASSEEVRIRSYNSPLHF
TRBV20-1	NA	TRBJ2-3	CSARGGKTSSTDTQYF
TRBV6-1	NA	TRBJ1-1	CASSEANTEAFF
TRBV28	NA	TRBJ2-5	CASAPRVPQETQYF
TRBV20-1	TRBD1	TRBJ1-2	CSARDLVTGSQGYTF
TRBV28	NA	TRBJ2-5	CASSLIGAYRETQYF
TRBV29-1	NA	TRBJ1-2	CSVGSDDGYTF
TRBV28	TRBD1	TRBJ1-2	CASSGPVRKDRTYYRYTF
TRBV7-9	NA	TRBJ2-1	CASSSSLYNEQFF
TRBV10-3	TRBD2	TRBJ2-3	CAISETGTSGRRKDTQYF
TRBV28	TRBD1	TRBJ1-2	CATLKGEGATYGYTF
TRBV28	NA	TRBJ1-5	CASSILQGGVSNQPQHF
TRBV4-1	TRBD1	TRBJ1-1	CASSQLLGTGSNTEAFF
TRBV28	NA	TRBJ2-1	CASSGGGAERSEQFF
TRBV2	TRBD2	TRBJ2-3	CASSESGDVGGLAGATDTQYF
TRBV3-1	NA	TRBJ2-4	CASSQVEGLLPNIQYF
TRBV4-2	NA	TRBJ1-1	CASSQLYTGTEAFF
TRBV19	NA	TRBJ2-2	CASSTGIGELFF